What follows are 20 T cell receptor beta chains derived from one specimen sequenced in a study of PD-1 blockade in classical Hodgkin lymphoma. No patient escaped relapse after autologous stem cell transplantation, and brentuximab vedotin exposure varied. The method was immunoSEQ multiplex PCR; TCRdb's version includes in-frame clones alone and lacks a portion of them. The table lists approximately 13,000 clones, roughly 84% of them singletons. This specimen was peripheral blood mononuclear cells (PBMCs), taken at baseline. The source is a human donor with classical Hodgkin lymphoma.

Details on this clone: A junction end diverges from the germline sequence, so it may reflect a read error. CDR3 residues: CAGSPRDRGREQYF. In nucleotides, the CDR3 is TGTGCCGGCAGCCCCCGGGACAGGGGGCGCGAGCAGTACTTC. V is TRBV11-2 and J is TRBJ2-7; 12 positions agree with TRBD1. The CDR3 is 14 amino acids. The germline gives CDR1 SGHAT, CDR2 FQNNGV.

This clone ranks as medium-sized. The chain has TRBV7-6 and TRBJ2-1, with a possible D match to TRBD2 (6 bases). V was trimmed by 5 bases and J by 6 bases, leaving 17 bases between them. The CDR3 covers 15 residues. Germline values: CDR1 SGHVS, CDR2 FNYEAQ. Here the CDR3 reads CASSPSGLTFNEQFF. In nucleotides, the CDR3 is TGTGCCAGCAGCCCGTCCGGACTAACATTCAATGAGCAGTTCTTC.

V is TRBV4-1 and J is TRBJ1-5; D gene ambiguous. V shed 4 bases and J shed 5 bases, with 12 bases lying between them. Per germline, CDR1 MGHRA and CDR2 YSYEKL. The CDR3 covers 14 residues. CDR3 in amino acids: CASSRGHQDQPQHF. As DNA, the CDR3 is TGCGCCAGCAGCCGCGGGCACCAAGATCAGCCCCAGCATTTT.

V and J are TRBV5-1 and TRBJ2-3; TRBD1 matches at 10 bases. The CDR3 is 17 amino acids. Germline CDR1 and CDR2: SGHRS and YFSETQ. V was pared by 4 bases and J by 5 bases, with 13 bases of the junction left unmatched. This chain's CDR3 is CASSAGPGTGVQDTQYF. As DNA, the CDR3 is TGCGCCAGCAGCGCTGGTCCCGGGACAGGGGTGCAAGATACGCAGTATTTT. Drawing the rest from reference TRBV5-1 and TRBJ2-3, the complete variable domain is KAGVTQTPRYLIKTRGQQVTLSCSPISGHRSVSWYQQTPGQGLQFLFEYFSETQRNKGNFPGRFSGRQFSNSRSEMNVSTLELGDSALYLCASSAGPGTGVQDTQYFGPGTRLTVL.

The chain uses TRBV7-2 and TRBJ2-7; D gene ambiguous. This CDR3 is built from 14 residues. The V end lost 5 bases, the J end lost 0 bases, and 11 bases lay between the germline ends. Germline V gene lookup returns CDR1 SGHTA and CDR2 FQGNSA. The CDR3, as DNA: TGTGCCAGCAGCCTGGCGAGCCTCTCCTACGAGCAGTACTTC. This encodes CASSLASLSYEQYF.

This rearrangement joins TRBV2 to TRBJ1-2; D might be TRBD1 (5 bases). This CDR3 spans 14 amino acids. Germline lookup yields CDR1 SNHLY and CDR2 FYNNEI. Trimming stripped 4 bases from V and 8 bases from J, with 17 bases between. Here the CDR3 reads CASSGSPGAGGYTF. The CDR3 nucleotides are TGTGCCAGCAGTGGTTCTCCGGGAGCAGGGGGCTACACCTTC.

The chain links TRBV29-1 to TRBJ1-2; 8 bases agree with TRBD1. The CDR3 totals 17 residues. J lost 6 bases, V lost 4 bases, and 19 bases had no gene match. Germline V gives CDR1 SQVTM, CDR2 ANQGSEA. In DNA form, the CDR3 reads TGCAGCGTTGCTACTCTTAGATCCGGGACAGGAGGAAATGGCTACACCTTC. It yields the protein CSVATLRSGTGGNGYTF.

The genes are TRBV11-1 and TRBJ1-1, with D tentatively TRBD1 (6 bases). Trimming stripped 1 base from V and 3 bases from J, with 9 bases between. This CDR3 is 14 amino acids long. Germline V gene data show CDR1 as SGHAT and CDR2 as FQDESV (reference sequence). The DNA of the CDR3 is TGTGCCAGCAGCTTAGTAGGGGGTGACACTGAAGCTTTCTTT. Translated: CASSLVGGDTEAFF. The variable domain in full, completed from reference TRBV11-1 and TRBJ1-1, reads EAEVAQSPRYKITEKSQAVAFWCDPISGHATLYWYRQILGQGPELLVQFQDESVVDDSQLPKDRFSAERLKGVDSTLKIQPAELGDSAMYLCASSLVGGDTEAFFGQGTRLTVV.

DNA for the CDR3: TGTGCCACCGTGGGAGGTAGCGGGAGGAACACAGATACGCAGTATTTT. Protein product: CATVGGSGRNTDTQYF. The gene calls are TRBV27 and TRBJ2-3; 10 nucleotides line up with TRBD2. Germline CDR1 is MNHEY and CDR2 is SMNVEV (reference sequence). The CDR3 covers 16 residues. V shed 10 bases, J shed 2 bases, and the junction held 12 bases outside the gene matches.

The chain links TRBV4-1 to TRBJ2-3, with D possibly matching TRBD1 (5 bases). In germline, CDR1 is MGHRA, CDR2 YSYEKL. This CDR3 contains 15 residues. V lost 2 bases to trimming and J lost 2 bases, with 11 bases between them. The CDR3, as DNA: TGCGCCAGCAGCCAATACAAGGGGATCACAGATACGCAGTATTTT. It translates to CASSQYKGITDTQYF.

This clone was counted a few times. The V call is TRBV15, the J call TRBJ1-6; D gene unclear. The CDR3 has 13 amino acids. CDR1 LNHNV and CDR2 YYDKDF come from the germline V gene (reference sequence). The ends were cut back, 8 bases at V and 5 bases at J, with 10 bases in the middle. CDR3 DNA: TGTGCCACCCGGGCTAGGCATAATTCACCCCTCCACTTT. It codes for CATRARHNSPLHF. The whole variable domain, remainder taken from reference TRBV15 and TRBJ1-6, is DAMVIQNPRYQVTQFGKPVTLSCSQTLNHNVMYWYQQKSSQAPKLLFHYYDKDFNNEADTPDNFQSRRPNTSFCFLDIRSPGLGDTAMYLCATRARHNSPLHFGNGTRLTVT.

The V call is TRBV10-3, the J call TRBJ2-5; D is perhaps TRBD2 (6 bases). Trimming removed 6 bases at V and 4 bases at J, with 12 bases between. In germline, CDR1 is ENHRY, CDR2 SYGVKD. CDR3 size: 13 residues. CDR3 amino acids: CAISGGIGETQYF. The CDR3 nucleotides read TGTGCCATCAGCGGAGGGATTGGAGAGACCCAGTACTTC.

The CDR3 region is CASSQPIKKLSGSTDTQYF. CDR3 in DNA: TGCGCCAGCAGCCAACCAATCAAAAAACTTAGCGGGAGCACAGATACGCAGTATTTT. The rearrangement joins TRBV5-1 to TRBJ2-3; 7 nucleotides align to TRBD2. The trim removed 4 bases at V and 0 bases at J, leaving 17 bases unmatched. This CDR3 is 19 amino acids long. The germline CDR1 and CDR2 sequences are SGHRS and YFSETQ.

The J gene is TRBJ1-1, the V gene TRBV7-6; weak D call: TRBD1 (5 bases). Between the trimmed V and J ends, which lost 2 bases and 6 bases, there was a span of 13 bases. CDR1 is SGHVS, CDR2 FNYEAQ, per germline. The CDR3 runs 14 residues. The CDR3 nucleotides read TGTGCCAGCAGCTTAAGCCTCGACAGTCCTGAAGCTTTCTTT. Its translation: CASSLSLDSPEAFF.

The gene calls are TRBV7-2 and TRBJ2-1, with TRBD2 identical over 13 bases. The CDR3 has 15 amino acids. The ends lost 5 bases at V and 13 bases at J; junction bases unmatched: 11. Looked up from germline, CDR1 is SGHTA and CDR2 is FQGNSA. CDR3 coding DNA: TGTGCCAGCAGCCCCACACGGACTAGCGGGAGATATCAGTTCTTC. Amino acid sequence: CASSPTRTSGRYQFF.

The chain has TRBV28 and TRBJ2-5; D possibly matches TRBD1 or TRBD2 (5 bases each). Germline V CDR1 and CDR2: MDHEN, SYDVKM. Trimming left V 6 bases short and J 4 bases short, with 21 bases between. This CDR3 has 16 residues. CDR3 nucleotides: TGTGCCAGCAGCTCCCTTGAGGGACGGTGGGGAGAGACCCAGTACTTC. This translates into CASSSLEGRWGETQYF.

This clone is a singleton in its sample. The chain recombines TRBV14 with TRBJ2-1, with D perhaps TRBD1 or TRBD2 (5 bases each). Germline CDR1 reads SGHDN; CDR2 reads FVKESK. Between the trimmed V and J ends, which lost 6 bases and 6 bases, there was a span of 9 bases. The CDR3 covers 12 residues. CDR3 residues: CASSAGSNEQFF. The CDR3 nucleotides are TGTGCCAGCAGTGCAGGGAGCAATGAGCAGTTCTTC.

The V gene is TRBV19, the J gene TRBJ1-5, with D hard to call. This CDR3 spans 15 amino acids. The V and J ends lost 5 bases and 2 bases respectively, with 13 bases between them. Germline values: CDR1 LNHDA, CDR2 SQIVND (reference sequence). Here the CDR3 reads CASSYPSSGNQPQHF. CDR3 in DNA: TGTGCCAGTAGTTACCCAAGTAGCGGCAATCAGCCCCAGCATTTT.

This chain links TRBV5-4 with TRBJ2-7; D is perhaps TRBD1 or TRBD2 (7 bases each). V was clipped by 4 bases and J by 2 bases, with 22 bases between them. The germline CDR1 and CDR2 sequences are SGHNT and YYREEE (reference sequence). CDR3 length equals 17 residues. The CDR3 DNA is TGTGCCAGCAGCCCAGGGGGGGCTCGGACTACAACCTACGAGCAGTACGTC. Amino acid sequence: CASSPGGARTTTYEQYV.

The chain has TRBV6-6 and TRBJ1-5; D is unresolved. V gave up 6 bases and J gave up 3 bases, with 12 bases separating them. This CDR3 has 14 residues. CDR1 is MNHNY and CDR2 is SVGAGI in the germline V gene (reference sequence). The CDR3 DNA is TGTGCCAGCAGCCCGGGAGATATCAATCAGCCCCAGCATTTT. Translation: CASSPGDINQPQHF.